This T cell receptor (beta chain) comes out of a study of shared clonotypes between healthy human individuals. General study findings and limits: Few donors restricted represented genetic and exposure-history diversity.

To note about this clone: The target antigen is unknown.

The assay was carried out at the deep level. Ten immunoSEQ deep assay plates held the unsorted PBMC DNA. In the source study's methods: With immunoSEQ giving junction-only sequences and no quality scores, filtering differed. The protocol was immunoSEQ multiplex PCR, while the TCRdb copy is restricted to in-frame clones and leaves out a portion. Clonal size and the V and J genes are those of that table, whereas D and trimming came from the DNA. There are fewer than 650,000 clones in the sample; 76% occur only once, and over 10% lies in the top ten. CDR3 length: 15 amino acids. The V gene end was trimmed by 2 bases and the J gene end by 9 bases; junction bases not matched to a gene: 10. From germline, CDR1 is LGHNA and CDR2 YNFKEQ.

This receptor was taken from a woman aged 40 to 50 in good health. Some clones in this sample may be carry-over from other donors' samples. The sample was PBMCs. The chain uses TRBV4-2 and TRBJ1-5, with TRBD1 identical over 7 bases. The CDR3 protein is CASSQTGQSQGPQHF. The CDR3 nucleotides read TGTGCCAGCAGCCAAACGGGACAGTCCCAGGGGCCCCAGCATTTT.